This entry describes one TCR beta chain. TCRdb recomputed calls from the 5' RACE reads with MiXCR, one row per CDR3 protein. The table includes under 650,000 distinct CDR3 sequences, more than 15% detected once. The record originates from a study of T-cell memory formation after mild COVID-19. The CDR3 sequence is 15 residues long. Looked up from germline, CDR1 is SGDLS and CDR2 is YYNGEE. V shed 2 bases, J shed 3 bases, and the junction held 6 bases outside the gene matches. The rearrangement links TRBV9 to TRBJ2-5; 8 bases map to TRBD2. Source material: PBMCs or a T cell subset sorted from them (not recorded which). This TCR was sampled from an adult woman who had mild COVID-19 (a few samples of this study predate the infection). Cell type and time point are not known. The CDR3 loop is CASSVGRGGEETQYF. The CDR3 coding sequence is TGTGCCAGCAGCGTCGGGAGGGGTGGGGAAGAGACCCAGTACTTC.